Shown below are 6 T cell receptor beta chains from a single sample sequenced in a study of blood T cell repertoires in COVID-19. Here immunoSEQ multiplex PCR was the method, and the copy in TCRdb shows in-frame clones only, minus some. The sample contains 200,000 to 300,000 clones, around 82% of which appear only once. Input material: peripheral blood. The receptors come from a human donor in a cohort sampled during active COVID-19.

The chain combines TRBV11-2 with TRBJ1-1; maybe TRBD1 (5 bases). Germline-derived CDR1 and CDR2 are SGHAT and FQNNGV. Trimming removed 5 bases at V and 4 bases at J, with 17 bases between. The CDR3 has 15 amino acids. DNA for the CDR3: TGTGCCAGCAGCCTAGCGGGCAGGGTGGGCACTGAAGCTTTCTTT. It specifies CASSLAGRVGTEAFF.

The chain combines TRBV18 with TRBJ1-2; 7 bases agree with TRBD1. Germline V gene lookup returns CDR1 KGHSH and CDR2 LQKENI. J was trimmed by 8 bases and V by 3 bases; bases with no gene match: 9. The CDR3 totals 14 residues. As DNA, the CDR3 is TGTGCCAGCTCACCGCCGACAGGGTTGGGAGGCTACACCTTC. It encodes CASSPPTGLGGYTF.

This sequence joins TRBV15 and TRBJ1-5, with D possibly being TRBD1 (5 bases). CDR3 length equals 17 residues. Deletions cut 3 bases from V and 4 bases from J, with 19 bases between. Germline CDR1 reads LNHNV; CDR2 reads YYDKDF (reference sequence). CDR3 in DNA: TGTGCCACCAGCAGTCCCCAGGGATTCTCGAGGAATCAGCCCCAGCATTTT. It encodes CATSSPQGFSRNQPQHF.

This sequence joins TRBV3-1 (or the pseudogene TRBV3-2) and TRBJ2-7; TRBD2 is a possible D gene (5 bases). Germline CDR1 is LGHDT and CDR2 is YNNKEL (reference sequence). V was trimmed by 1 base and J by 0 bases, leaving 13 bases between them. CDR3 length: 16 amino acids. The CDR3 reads CASSQAPRVSSYEQYF. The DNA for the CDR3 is TGTGCCAGCAGCCAAGCGCCGCGGGTAAGCTCCTACGAGCAGTACTTC.

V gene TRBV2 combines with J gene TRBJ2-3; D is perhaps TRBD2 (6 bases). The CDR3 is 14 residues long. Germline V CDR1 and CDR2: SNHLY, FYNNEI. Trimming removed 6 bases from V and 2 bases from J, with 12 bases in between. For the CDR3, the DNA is TGTGCCAGCAGCACCGGGACTTACACAGATACGCAGTATTTT. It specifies CASSTGTYTDTQYF.

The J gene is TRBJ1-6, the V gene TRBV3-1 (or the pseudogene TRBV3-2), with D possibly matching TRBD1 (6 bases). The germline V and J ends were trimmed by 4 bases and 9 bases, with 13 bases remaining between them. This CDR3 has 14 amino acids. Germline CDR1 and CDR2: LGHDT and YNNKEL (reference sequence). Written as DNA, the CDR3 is TGTGCCAGCAGCCCTGGACAGCCTCTTTCACCCCTCCACTTT. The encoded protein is CASSPGQPLSPLHF.